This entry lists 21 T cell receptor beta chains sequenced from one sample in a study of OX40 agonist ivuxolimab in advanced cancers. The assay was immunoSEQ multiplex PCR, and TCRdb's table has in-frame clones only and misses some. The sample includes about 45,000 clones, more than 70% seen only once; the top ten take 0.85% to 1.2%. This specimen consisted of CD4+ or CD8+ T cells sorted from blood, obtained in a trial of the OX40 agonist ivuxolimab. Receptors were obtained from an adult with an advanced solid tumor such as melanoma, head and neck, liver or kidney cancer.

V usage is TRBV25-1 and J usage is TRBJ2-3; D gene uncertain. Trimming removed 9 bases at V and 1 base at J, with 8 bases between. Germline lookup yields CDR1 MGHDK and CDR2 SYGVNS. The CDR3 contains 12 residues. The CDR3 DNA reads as TGTGCCAGACGAAGGGGCACAGATACGCAGTATTTT. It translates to CARRRGTDTQYF. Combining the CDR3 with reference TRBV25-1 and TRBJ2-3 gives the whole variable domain EADIYQTPRYLVIGTGKKITLECSQTMGHDKMYWYQQDPGMELHLIHYSYGVNSTEKGDLSSESTVSRIRTEHFPLTLESARPSHTSQYLCARRRGTDTQYFGPGTRLTVL.

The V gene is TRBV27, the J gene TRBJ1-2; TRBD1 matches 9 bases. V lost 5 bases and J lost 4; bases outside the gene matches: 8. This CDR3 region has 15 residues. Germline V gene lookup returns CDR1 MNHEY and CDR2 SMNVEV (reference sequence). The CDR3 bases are TGTGCCAGCAGTCTCATGACAGGGGGAGGCTATGGCTACACCTTC. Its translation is CASSLMTGGGYGYTF.

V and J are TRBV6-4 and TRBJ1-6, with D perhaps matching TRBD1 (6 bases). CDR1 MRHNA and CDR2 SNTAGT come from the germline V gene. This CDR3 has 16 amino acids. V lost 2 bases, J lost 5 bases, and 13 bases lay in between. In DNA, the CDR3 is TGTGCCAGCAGTGACCCAACAGGGCCCCATAATTCACCCCTCCACTTT. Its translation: CASSDPTGPHNSPLHF.

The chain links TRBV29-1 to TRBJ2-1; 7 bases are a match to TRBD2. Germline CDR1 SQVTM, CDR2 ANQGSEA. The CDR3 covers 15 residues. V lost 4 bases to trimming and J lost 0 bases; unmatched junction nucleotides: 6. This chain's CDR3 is CSVGSGMSSYNEQFF. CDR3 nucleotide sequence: TGCAGCGTTGGAAGCGGGATGAGCTCCTACAATGAGCAGTTCTTC.

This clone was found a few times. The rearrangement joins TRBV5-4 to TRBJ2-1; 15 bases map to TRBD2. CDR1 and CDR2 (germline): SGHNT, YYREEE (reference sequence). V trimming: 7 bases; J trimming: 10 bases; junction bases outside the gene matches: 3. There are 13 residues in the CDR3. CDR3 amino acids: CASLGLAGGEQFF. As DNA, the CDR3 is TGTGCCAGCTTGGGACTAGCGGGAGGAGAGCAGTTCTTC.

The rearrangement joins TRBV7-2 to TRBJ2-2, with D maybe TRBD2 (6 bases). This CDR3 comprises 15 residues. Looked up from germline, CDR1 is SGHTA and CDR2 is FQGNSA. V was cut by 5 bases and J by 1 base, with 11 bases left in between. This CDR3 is CASSKSGLNTGELFF. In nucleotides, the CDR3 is TGTGCCAGCAGCAAGAGCGGGTTGAACACCGGGGAGCTGTTTTTT.

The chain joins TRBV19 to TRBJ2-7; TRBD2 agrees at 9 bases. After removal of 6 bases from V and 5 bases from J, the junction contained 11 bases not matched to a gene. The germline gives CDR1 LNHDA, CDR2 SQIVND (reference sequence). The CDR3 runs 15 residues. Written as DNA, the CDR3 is TGTGCCAGTAGCCCACGGGCTAGCGGGAAACACGAGCAGTACTTC. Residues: CASSPRASGKHEQYF.

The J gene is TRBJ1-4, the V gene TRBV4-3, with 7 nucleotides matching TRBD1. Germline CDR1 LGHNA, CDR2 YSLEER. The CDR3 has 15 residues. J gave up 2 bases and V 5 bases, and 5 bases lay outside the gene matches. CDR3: CASSSQTGTNEKLFF. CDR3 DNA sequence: TGCGCCAGCAGCTCTCAGACAGGGACTAATGAAAAACTGTTTTTT.

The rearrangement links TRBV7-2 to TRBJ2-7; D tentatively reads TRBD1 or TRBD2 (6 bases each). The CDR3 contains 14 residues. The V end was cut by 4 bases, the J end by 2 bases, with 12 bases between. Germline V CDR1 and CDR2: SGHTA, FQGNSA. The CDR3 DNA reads TGTGCCAGCAGCTCCCAAAGGGGGGCCTACGAGCAGTACTTC. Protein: CASSSQRGAYEQYF.

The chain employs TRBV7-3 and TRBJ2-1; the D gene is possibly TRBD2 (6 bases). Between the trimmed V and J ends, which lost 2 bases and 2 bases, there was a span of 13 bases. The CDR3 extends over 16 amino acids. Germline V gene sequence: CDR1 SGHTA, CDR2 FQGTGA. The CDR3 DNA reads TGTGCCAGCAGCTTAGCGCCTAGCGCGACCTACAATGAGCAGTTCTTC. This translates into CASSLAPSATYNEQFF. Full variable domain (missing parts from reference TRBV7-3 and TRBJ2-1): GAGVSQTPSNKVTEKGKYVELRCDPISGHTALYWYRQSLGQGPEFLIYFQGTGAADDSGLPNDRFFAVRPEGSVSTLKIQRTERGDSAVYLCASSLAPSATYNEQFFGPGTRLTVL.

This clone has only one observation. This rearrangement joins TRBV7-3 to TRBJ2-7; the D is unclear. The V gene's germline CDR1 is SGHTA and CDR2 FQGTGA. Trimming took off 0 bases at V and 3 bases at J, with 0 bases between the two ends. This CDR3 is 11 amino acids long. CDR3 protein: CASSLTYEQYF. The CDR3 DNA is TGTGCCAGCAGCTTAACCTACGAGCAGTACTTC.

CDR3 loop: CASSPTGLYEQYF. CDR3 DNA: TGTGCCAGCTCACCGACAGGACTTTACGAGCAGTACTTC. The chain recombines TRBV18 with TRBJ2-7, with a possible D match to TRBD1 (6 bases). This CDR3 contains 13 residues. Trimming cost V 3 bases and J 4 bases, with 10 bases left between them. CDR1 and CDR2 (germline): KGHSH, LQKENI.

CDR3 sequence: CASSQDLGETQYF. CDR3 DNA sequence: TGTGCCAGCAGCCAAGATTTGGGGGAGACCCAGTACTTC. V and J are TRBV14 and TRBJ2-5; D unclear. CDR1 is SGHDN, CDR2 FVKESK, per germline. The CDR3 runs 13 residues. V lost 0 bases, J lost 5 bases, and 7 bases lay in between.

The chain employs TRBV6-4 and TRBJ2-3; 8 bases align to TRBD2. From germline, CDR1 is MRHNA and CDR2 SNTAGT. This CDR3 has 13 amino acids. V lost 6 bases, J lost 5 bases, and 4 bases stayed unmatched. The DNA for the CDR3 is TGTGCCAGCAGCGGACTAGCTGGAGATACGCAGTATTTT. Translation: CASSGLAGDTQYF.

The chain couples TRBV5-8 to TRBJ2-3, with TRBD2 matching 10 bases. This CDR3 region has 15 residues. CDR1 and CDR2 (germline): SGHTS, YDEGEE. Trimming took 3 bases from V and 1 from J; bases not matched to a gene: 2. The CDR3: CASSSGTSGTDTQYF. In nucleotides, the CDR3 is TGTGCCAGCAGCTCCGGGACTAGCGGCACAGATACGCAGTATTTT. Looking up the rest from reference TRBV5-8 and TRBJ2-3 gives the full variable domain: EAGVTQSPTHLIKTRGQQATLRCSPISGHTSVYWYQQALGLGLQFLLWYDEGEERNRGNFPPRFSGRQFPNYSSELNVNALELEDSALYLCASSSGTSGTDTQYFGPGTRLTVL.

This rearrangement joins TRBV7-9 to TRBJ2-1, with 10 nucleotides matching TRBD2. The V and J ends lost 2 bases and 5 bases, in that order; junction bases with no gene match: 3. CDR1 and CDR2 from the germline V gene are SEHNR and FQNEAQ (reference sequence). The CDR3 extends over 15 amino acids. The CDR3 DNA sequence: TGTGCCAGCAGCTTACTAGCGGGGGCAAACAATGAGCAGTTCTTC. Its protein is CASSLLAGANNEQFF.

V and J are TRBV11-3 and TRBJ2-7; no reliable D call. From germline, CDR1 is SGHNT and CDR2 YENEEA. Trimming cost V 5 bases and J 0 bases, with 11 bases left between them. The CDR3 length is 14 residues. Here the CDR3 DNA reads TGTGCCAGCAGCCCAAGTCCGGCCTCCTACGAGCAGTACTTC. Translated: CASSPSPASYEQYF.

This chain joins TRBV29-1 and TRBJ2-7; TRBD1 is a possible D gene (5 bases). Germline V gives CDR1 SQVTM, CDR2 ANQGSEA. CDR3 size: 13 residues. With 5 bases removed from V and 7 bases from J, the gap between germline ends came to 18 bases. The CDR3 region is CSVIGQGHREQYF. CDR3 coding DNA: TGCAGCGTTATAGGGCAAGGGCACAGGGAGCAGTACTTC.

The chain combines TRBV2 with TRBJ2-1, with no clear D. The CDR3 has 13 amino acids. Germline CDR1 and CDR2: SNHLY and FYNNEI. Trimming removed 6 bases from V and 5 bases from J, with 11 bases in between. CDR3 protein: CASRRSADNEQFF. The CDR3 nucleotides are TGTGCCAGCAGAAGATCGGCGGACAATGAGCAGTTCTTC.

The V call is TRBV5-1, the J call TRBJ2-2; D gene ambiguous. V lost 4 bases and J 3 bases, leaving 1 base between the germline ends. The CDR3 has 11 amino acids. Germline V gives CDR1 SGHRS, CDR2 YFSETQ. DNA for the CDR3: TGCGCCAGCAGCCACACCGGGGAGCTGTTTTTT. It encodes CASSHTGELFF. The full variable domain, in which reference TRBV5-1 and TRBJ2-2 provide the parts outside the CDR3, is KAGVTQTPRYLIKTRGQQVTLSCSPISGHRSVSWYQQTPGQGLQFLFEYFSETQRNKGNFPGRFSGRQFSNSRSEMNVSTLELGDSALYLCASSHTGELFFGEGSRLTVL.

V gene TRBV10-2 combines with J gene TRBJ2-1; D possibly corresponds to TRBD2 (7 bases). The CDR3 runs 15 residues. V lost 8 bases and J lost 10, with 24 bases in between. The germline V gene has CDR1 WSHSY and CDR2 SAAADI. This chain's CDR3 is CASRGAGGGLLEQFF. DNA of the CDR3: TGCGCCAGCCGGGGGGCCGGAGGTGGGCTTCTCGAGCAGTTCTTC.